This section outlines one TCR beta chain sequence together with its context. Its binding antigen is unknown. No much larger clone exists at a distance of one base, and base qualities are not known. TCRbeta CDR3 regions were amplified from genomic DNA using the immunoSEQ Assay, a bias-controlled multiplex PCR. As for the original processing: Within the assay, amplification of reference gene primers was used to estimate how many nucleated cells each sample contained. To quantify the absolute abundance of each unique TCRbeta CDR3 rearrangement, sequence reads were collapsed and filtered. For each sample, productive Simpson clonality was calculated as the square root of Simpson's diversity index across productive rearrangements. TCRdb holds this immuneACCESS table with in-frame rearrangements only. Some clones are missing; in checked studies, unresolved V genes explain under half, and the rest has no known cause. For V, J and clone size, that table is used; D and trimming come from the DNA. The sample includes 55,000 to 75,000 clones, with around 80% observed a single time. The leading ten clones occupy 9.2% of the sample.

This sample was included in a study of blood T cell repertoires in COVID-19 (dated by TCRdb to 2019 to 2021). Background for the entire study: Samples covering the acute and convalescent phases of COVID-19 were provided by collaborators in the United States, Italy and Spain. A de-identified subject ID, COVID-19 status, age in years and sex were almost always included in the sample metadata. The material from the prospective study consisted of cDNA or gDNA derived from T cells, B-cell-depleted T cells, or PBMCs. Deeply sampled blood TCRbeta repertoires from subjects exposed to, actively infected with, or recovered from COVID-19 were included in the dataset. Samples were obtained from the ongoing ImmuneRACE study (first 160 participants) and from some 1,300 subjects provided by 6 global collaborators. The repertoires were made available in a free public database intended to serve as a resource for research on the immune response to SARS-CoV-2. HLA class I and class II types, where available, came from metadata supplied by the sample provider rather than from assay-based typing. What the work shows at the level of the full study, not this receptor alone: How much clinical and demographic metadata was included differed by source and by participant, and the metadata was provided uncurated.

The germline V gene gives CDR1 as KGHDR and CDR2 as SFDVKD. The CDR3 runs 13 residues from the cysteine to the phenylalanine. Only the CDR3 DNA stays, 39 bases, in frame from base 1. Relative to germline, V is 7 bases shorter and J is 2 bases shorter, with 10 bases between their ends. The collaborating institutions used their own protocols to collect whole blood in K2EDTA tubes. Collaborator samples were shipped for TCRbeta analysis as frozen whole blood, isolated PBMCs, or DNA extracted from either sample type. The chain links TRBV24-1 with TRBJ1-1; the D gene is possibly TRBD1, with 6 bases matching. This receptor was taken from a human donor in a cohort sampled during active COVID-19. Material: peripheral blood. The nucleotide sequence is TGTGCCACCAGCCAACAGGGAAACACTGAAGCTTTCTTT. It encodes CATSQQGNTEAFF.